Following are 20 T cell receptor beta chains from one sample sequenced in a study of memory CD4+ T cells and cytomegalovirus serostatus. TCRdb's table, derived via immunoSEQ multiplex PCR, lists solely in-frame clones and lacks some. The data contain 40,000 to 60,000 clones, 78% of them singletons. Single viable CD3+CD4+CD8-CD45RO+ cells were sorted as the memory CD4+ T cells. The sample comprised memory CD4+ T cells from blood. These receptors originate from an adult in good health and CMV-seronegative.

Remarks on this clone: Distinct nucleotide sequences in the sample also encode this CDR3. The chain combines TRBV5-1 with TRBJ2-1; TRBD2 matches 8 bases. Germline V CDR1 and CDR2: SGHRS, YFSETQ. V lost 1 base, J lost 0 bases, and 3 bases stayed unmatched. CDR3 length equals 16 residues. As DNA, the CDR3 is TGCGCCAGCAGCTTGACTAGCGGCAGCTCCTACAATGAGCAGTTCTTC. Translating it yields CASSLTSGSSYNEQFF.

This clone was observed a single time. The chain employs TRBV18 and TRBJ2-7; TRBD2 matches 14 bases. V shed 3 bases and J 6 bases; nucleotides not matched to a gene: 10. CDR1 is KGHSH and CDR2 is LQKENI in the germline V gene. The CDR3 totals 17 residues. Here the CDR3 reads CASSPLGLAGEGSEQYF. The DNA of the CDR3 is TGTGCCAGCTCACCCTTGGGACTAGCGGGAGAGGGGTCCGAGCAGTACTTC.

The chain employs TRBV4-1 and TRBJ1-3, with 9 nucleotides matching TRBD1. The germline V gene has CDR1 MGHRA and CDR2 YSYEKL. The V and J ends lost 3 bases and 0 bases, in that order; junction bases with no gene match: 3. The CDR3 is 16 residues long. Here the CDR3 DNA reads TGCGCCAGCAGCCAGGGACAGGGACTCTCTGGAAACACCATATATTTT. This sequence encodes CASSQGQGLSGNTIYF.

The table lists this clone with a count of one. The V gene is TRBV5-1, the J gene TRBJ2-7, with TRBD1 matching 7 bases. CDR3 length: 12 amino acids. The V segment lost 0 bases and the J segment 9 bases; nucleotides outside the gene matches: 3. Germline V gene data show CDR1 as SGHRS and CDR2 as YFSETQ. The CDR3: CASSLGQGRQYF. DNA of the CDR3: TGCGCCAGCAGCTTGGGACAGGGTCGGCAGTACTTC.

The chain joins TRBV27 to TRBJ1-5, with D tentatively TRBD1 (6 bases). The V gene lost 7 bases and the J gene lost 6 bases, with 19 bases spanning the gap. Germline assignment: CDR1 MNHEY and CDR2 SMNVEV (reference sequence). The CDR3 runs to 15 residues. The CDR3 reads CASMRSRGGSQPQHF. Here the CDR3 DNA reads TGTGCCAGCATGCGATCCAGGGGAGGAAGTCAGCCCCAGCATTTT.

The chain couples TRBV27 to TRBJ1-1, with 9 bases that match TRBD1. Germline CDR1 is MNHEY and CDR2 is SMNVEV (reference sequence). V lost 5 bases and J lost 0; bases outside the gene matches: 10. CDR3 length: 17 residues. The CDR3 DNA reads as TGTGCCAGCAGTCCCGTTACAGGGGGCCTTTTGAACACTGAAGCTTTCTTT. It codes for CASSPVTGGLLNTEAFF.

This chain links TRBV30 with TRBJ2-7; D is unclear. Germline-derived CDR1 and CDR2 are GTSNPN and SVGIG (reference sequence). V gave up 3 bases and J gave up 5 bases, with 14 bases separating them. The CDR3 runs 13 residues. CDR3 DNA sequence: TGTGCCTGGAGCGAGACATTGGCCGACGAGCAGTACTTC. Its translation: CAWSETLADEQYF.

V gene TRBV6-5 combines with J gene TRBJ1-4; D is perhaps TRBD1 (5 bases). This CDR3 is built from 13 residues. V was clipped by 8 bases and J by 4 bases, with 11 bases between them. CDR1 and CDR2 from the germline V gene are MNHEY and SVGAGI. The DNA of the CDR3 is TGTGCCAGCGGCGGGACCCTTAATGAAAAACTGTTTTTT. It encodes CASGGTLNEKLFF.

This chain uses TRBV10-2 with TRBJ2-6; the D call may be TRBD1 or TRBD2 (5 bases each). The CDR3 length is 17 residues. The ends were cut back, 6 bases at V and 6 bases at J, with 21 bases in the middle. The germline CDR1 and CDR2 sequences are WSHSY and SAAADI. The CDR3 coding sequence is TGCGCCAGCAGGCCGGGACCGGGGAAAGTGGAGGCCAACGTCCTGACTTTC. Protein product: CASRPGPGKVEANVLTF.

This clone occurred a few times. This chain connects TRBV29-1 to TRBJ2-7; either TRBD1 or TRBD2 may fit D (5 bases each). V was pared by 4 bases and J by 2 bases, with 18 bases between. The V gene's germline CDR1 is SQVTM and CDR2 ANQGSEA. The CDR3 loop spans 15 amino acids. CDR3 coding DNA: TGCAGCGTTGCGAGAAACCGGGACGGTACCTACGAGCAGTACTTC. It is translated as CSVARNRDGTYEQYF.

The gene calls are TRBV28 and TRBJ1-1; D possibly corresponds to TRBD1 (6 bases). With 3 bases removed from V and 1 base from J, the gap between germline ends came to 12 bases. This CDR3 comprises 15 residues. Looked up from germline, CDR1 is MDHEN and CDR2 is SYDVKM. The CDR3 DNA reads TGTGCCAGCAGTTTTAGCGGGGGCCAGAACACTGAAGCTTTCTTT. Its translation is CASSFSGGQNTEAFF.

Comments on this clone: One junction end does not reproduce the germline sequence, and a read error may be involved. This rearrangement joins TRBV5-5 to TRBJ1-4; possibly TRBD1 for D (5 bases). The CDR3 has 14 amino acids. Germline V lookup: CDR1 SGHKS, CDR2 YYEKEE (reference sequence). CDR3: CASSWTGPKEKLFF. The CDR3 DNA follows: TGTGCCAGCAGCTGGACGGGGCCTAAGGAAAAACTGTTTTTT. Drawing the rest from reference TRBV5-5 and TRBJ1-4, the complete variable domain is DAGVTQSPTHLIKTRGQQVTLRCSPISGHKSVSWYQQVLGQGPQFIFQYYEKEERGRGNFPDRFSARQFPNYSSELNVNALLLGDSALYLCASSWTGPKEKLFFGSGTQLSVL.

J is TRBJ2-7 and V is TRBV19; 10 bases match TRBD2. CDR1 is LNHDA, CDR2 SQIVND, per germline (reference sequence). This CDR3 is built from 17 residues. Losses at the gene ends were 3 bases for V and 0 bases for J; bases not matched to a gene: 8. The CDR3: CASSMTPIAGGSYEQYF. For the CDR3, the DNA is TGTGCCAGTAGTATGACTCCCATAGCGGGAGGCTCCTACGAGCAGTACTTC.

DNA of the CDR3: TGTGCCAGCAGCAACCGCCCCCTAGCGGGAGTGGTACACGAGCAGTACTTC. Protein sequence: CASSNRPLAGVVHEQYF. V is TRBV5-6 and J is TRBJ2-7; 10 bases match TRBD2. This CDR3 is built from 17 residues. The germline V gene has CDR1 SGHDT and CDR2 YYEEEE. Germline trimming cut 4 bases from V and 5 bases from J; bases unmatched to any gene: 15.

This chain connects TRBV30 to TRBJ1-6, with a tentative D call TRBD1 (5 bases). The CDR3 is made up of 13 amino acids. The germline V gene encodes CDR1 GTSNPN and CDR2 SVGIG (reference sequence). Between the trimmed V and J ends, which lost 2 bases and 10 bases, there was a span of 12 bases. The CDR3 bases are TGTGCCTGGAGTAGATGGGGCCTGTCACCCCTCCACTTT. Its translation: CAWSRWGLSPLHF.

Only a few counts were recorded for this clone. This same CDR3 is encoded by further DNA sequences in the sample. The chain joins TRBV5-1 to TRBJ1-3; tentatively, D is TRBD1 (6 bases). The CDR3 length is 14 residues. CDR1 is SGHRS, CDR2 YFSETQ, per germline. V was shortened by 6 bases and J by 0 bases, with 10 bases between the two germline ends. CDR3 loop: CASTTGSSGNTIYF. Written as DNA, the CDR3 is TGCGCCAGCACAACAGGGAGCTCTGGAAACACCATATATTTT.

This chain links TRBV10-3 with TRBJ1-4; the D gene is possibly TRBD1 (5 bases). Trimming pared 6 bases from V and 4 bases from J, leaving 12 bases between. Germline values: CDR1 ENHRY, CDR2 SYGVKD. This CDR3 spans 14 amino acids. This CDR3 reads CAISTGRINEKLFF. CDR3 in DNA: TGTGCCATCAGCACGGGACGGATTAATGAAAAACTGTTTTTT.

The chain carries TRBV28 and TRBJ2-5; unclear D gene. Germline V CDR1 and CDR2: MDHEN, SYDVKM. The CDR3 has 11 amino acids. V shed 7 bases and J shed 2 bases, with 5 bases lying between them. The DNA for the CDR3 is TGTGCCAGCACCGTTCAAGAGACCCAGTACTTC. Encoded protein: CASTVQETQYF.

The J gene is TRBJ2-2, the V gene TRBV5-1, with 9 nucleotides matching TRBD2. This CDR3 has 15 amino acids. The V gene end was trimmed by 4 bases and the J gene end by 5 bases; junction bases not matched to a gene: 6. Germline CDR1 reads SGHRS; CDR2 reads YFSETQ. The CDR3 is CASSPLAGYTGELFF. CDR3 sequence (DNA): TGCGCCAGCAGCCCCCTAGCGGGATATACCGGGGAGCTGTTTTTT.

The chain has TRBV6-1 and TRBJ1-5; D gene unclear. Trimming took off 8 bases at V and 5 bases at J, with 16 bases between the two ends. The germline V gene encodes CDR1 MNHNS and CDR2 SASEGT. There are 14 residues in the CDR3. Here the CDR3 reads CASGFAPGYQPQHF. The CDR3 DNA reads TGTGCCAGCGGGTTCGCCCCGGGGTATCAGCCCCAGCATTTT.